This T cell receptor beta chain is from a study of sequential checkpoint blockade in melanoma. TCRdb's table, derived via immunoSEQ multiplex PCR, lists solely in-frame clones and lacks some. Here the sample spans 8,900 or so clones, over 85% being singletons. Treatment indicated: randomized to nivolumab then ipilimumab (arm A) or the reverse (arm B). From thawed PBMCs, live CD3+CD8+ cells negative for CD19 and CD56 were sorted. V shed 2 bases and J shed 5 bases, with 9 bases lying between them. The CDR3 is 12 residues long. Germline V CDR1 and CDR2: SQVTM, ANQGSEA. The sequences come from CD8+ T cells sorted from blood (inferred from file names), collected from a patient given nivolumab and ipilimumab in sequence. This clonotype originated in a human donor with melanoma. The chain is built from TRBV29-1 and TRBJ1-1; unclear D gene. The CDR3 nucleotides are TGCAGCGTTGAATTTGGAGTTACTGAAGCTTTCTTT. Protein product: CSVEFGVTEAFF.